Sequencing of this T cell receptor beta chain was carried out in a study of cytomegalovirus exposure and HLA in healthy donors (dated by TCRdb to about 2017). Some background on the complete study: In an earlier analysis of around 540 of the donors, 276 Gb of sequence data and 95 million to 130 million unique TCR beta sequences from roughly 190 million T cells were reported. Genome-wide SNP genotypes for about three fifths of the roughly 670 donors were used in a later genetic analysis, which treated that subset as a discovery cohort. Approximately 330 gigabases of sequencing data and around 90 million unique TCR sequences made up an early release that covered several hundred HLA-typed donors. To decide whether each TCR beta V gene segment behaved as functional or pseudogenic, an earlier analysis of fewer than 750 of the donors relied on high-throughput TCR beta sequencing. The study profiled the T cell repertoires of under 850 subjects by immunosequencing and related them to cytomegalovirus serostatus. The study aimed to test whether cataloging public T cell receptors could reveal signatures of past pathogen exposure. Both class I and class II loci were covered by HLA typing, at four-digit resolution. A later analysis re-analyzed previously published TCR beta repertoires from approximately 670 donors and added high-resolution HLA genotyping to study TCR occurrence patterns. In addition to the first cohort of about 650 subjects, a separate validation cohort of approximately 130 different subjects was used. Across 300 to 500 genotyped donors of the cohort, an average of about 240,000 unique TCR beta nucleotide sequences per donor were sequenced, and roughly 17% of those sequences were non-productive. The later analysis used no new phenotypic data to find candidate immune exposures, relying instead on TCR beta sequences and their occurrence across donors. All discovery cohort repertoires had been generated on a single sequencing platform. The number of donors typed differed by locus, with roughly 620-630 for A, B, C, DRB1 and DQB1, roughly 520 for DQA1, some 570 for DPA1, and 472 for DPB1. High-throughput TCR immunosequencing, statistical association of individual TCRs with disease status, and machine learning were combined to predict cytomegalovirus infection status. Among the approximately 400 genotyped donors, around 81% belonged to the genetic ancestry cluster associated with self-reported Caucasian donors. Alongside the repertoire data, information on donor age, sex, ethnicity and CMV serostatus was compiled. Roughly five DR-DQ haplotypes were handled as single units for association and clustering because linkage in the cohort was strong. Beyond this particular receptor, the publication reports: An earlier analysis of 450 to 750 of the donors showed that most TCR beta V segments appeared in productive rearrangements either about 90% or about 30% of the time, which broadly matched IMGT annotations. Some IMGT-functional V segments, including TRBV6-2 and TRBV6-3, could not be distinguished by the 87-base-pair reads and were therefore excluded. The authors suggested that the approach could potentially be generalized to other disease states and immunological phenotypes. Sequencing depth was assumed to be roughly uniform across donors in the presence/absence analyses, though that assumption may not hold. Most TCR sequences were observed very rarely across donors, whereas some public TCRs were present in many individuals. In both the original and validation cohorts, the classifier was reported to diagnose cytomegalovirus status with high specificity and sensitivity. In a later analysis, most CMV-associated TCR beta chains were found to appear HLA-restricted, with HLA associations seemingly driven largely by CMV exposure. A further reported finding was that TCR beta sequences accurately predicted the HLA-A and HLA-B alleles for most subjects in the first cohort. This cohort had only TCR beta chains sequenced, and the lack of alpha or paired-chain data limited which features could be detected. Specific HLA alleles were associated with over 15,000 TCR beta sequences at a false discovery rate of 0.05 in a later analysis. For the cohort, immune exposure information was limited to CMV serostatus. A cluster of highly shared sequence variants was judged likely to be a technical artifact of the sequencing pipeline. According to a later genetic analysis, donors in an Asian-associated ancestry cluster had fewer N-insertions in productive TCRs than the approximately 630-donor mean. Because counts were too low, fewer than 20 rarely observed V segments, including chromosome 9 orphons, were excluded from the earlier analysis of 587 of the donors. Linkage disequilibrium might explain the correlated functional status among segregating V segments, but an unknown experimental factor could not be excluded. In a later analysis, the rate of TCR association differed among HLA loci, with DRB1 alleles having the most associated TCRs and HLA-C alleles having the fewest. A later genetic analysis associated a missense DCLRE1C variant with V-gene and J-gene trimming of TCR beta chains, and an independent cohort replicated the association. A total of roughly 160 TCR beta chains were listed by the study as associated with cytomegalovirus. Because HLA typing was unavailable for some donors at each locus, only the typed subset was used in association tests. In a later analysis, HLA-associated TCR beta chains showed more clonal expansion and lower generation probabilities than non-associated chains that were equally common. Assigning TCR associations to individual alleles was difficult when HLA alleles, especially DR and DQ, strongly co-occurred. According to a later analysis, parvovirus B19, influenza, CMV and Epstein-Barr virus appeared linked to several top co-occurrence clusters. A few of the identified cytomegalovirus-associated TCR beta chains were confirmed in vitro to be specific for cytomegalovirus antigens.

Turning to this clone: The clone's antigen remains unknown. Nothing much larger sits one base from this clone, and base qualities are not available.

The junction shows trimming of 3 bases on V and 6 bases on J, plus 8 bases between the germline ends. Per the germline V gene (reference sequence), SGHAT is the CDR1 and FQDESV is the CDR2. The CDR3 runs 12 amino acids, cysteine and phenylalanine included. Left in the record is the CDR3 DNA by itself, 36 bases read in frame from the first base. Preparation of the library involved the immunoSEQ multiplex PCR assay. The multiplex PCR relied on a mix of 60 forward primers for TCR Vbeta segments and 13 reverse primers for TCR Jbeta segments. A multiplex PCR assay on genomic DNA amplified the CDR3 region of rearranged TCR beta genes. The Illumina HiSeq System was used to sequence the amplified TCR beta libraries as 87-base-pair reads. Per the source publication's procedure: In a later analysis, around 80 million unique TCR beta chains were counted across the approximately 620 repertoires, and roughly 11 million of these chains were shared by at least two donors. To remove PCR and sequencing errors, raw reads were error-corrected and collapsed into unique sequences using a nearest-neighbor algorithm that merged closely related sequences. V, D and J gene segments were assigned by aligning CDR3 sequences to IMGT reference sequences. For a sequence to be retained, a match of at least six nucleotides was required to both a V gene segment and a J gene segment. Rearrangements were called productive when the CDR3 lacked stop codons and stayed in frame with V and J; all others were non-productive. CDR3 was defined by IMGT convention, running from the second conserved V-encoded cysteine to the conserved J-encoded phenylalanine. Sequences without an unambiguous match to a single V gene segment were excluded from the earlier analysis of 450 to 650 of the donors. In an earlier analysis of some 590 of the donors, V segments were called functional above 56.7% productive rearrangements and were called segregating when the between-donor standard deviation exceeded 5%. A statistical classification framework was developed to diagnose cytomegalovirus status using the catalog of TCR beta chain sequences. In a later analysis, V and J genes were assigned by comparing TCR nucleotide sequences against IMGT/GENE-DB human TR gene sequences. Using the TCRdist pipeline, a later analysis assigned CDR3 sequences along with most-parsimonious VDJ recombination scenarios. In a later analysis, every TCR beta chain was defined by the combination of its CDR3 amino acid sequence and its V-gene family, and reads without a unique V-gene family were dropped. In a later analysis, 450 to 600 highly shared, low-generation-probability nucleotide sequences were removed to address suspected cross-contamination and a sequencing artifact. For each public chain, a later analysis derived a clonal expansion index from normalized ranks of inferred template counts within each repertoire. A later analysis computed generation probabilities with a VDJ recombination model fitted to out-of-frame rearrangements, and checked the results against IGoR. In a later analysis, TCR-TCR, TCR-HLA and TCR-CMV co-occurrence was scored with hypergeometric tests, and a repertoire-size bias correction was applied to TCR pairs. False discovery rates were estimated in a later analysis by permuting HLA or CMV assignments 20 times. In a later analysis, co-occurring TCRs were grouped using DBSCAN, and TCRdist sequence similarity was added for clustering within HLA-allele-positive subsets. For co-occurrence clustering, repertoires with fewer than 30,000 or more than 120,000 public chains were excluded, along with four or five repertoires with anomalous nucleotide sharing. In TCRdb, the immuneACCESS table is reduced to in-frame sequences with V and J assigned. These tables do not hold every clone; where another copy was compared, an unresolved V gene accounts for under half, and the others remain unexplained. V and J calls and clone size are given by that table; D and trimming were obtained from the DNA. The sample records about 69,000 clones, roughly 76% of which are singletons. The ten largest make up 3.3% of the sample.

The cohort comprised 710 or so healthy bone marrow donors. At the time of sampling, every cohort member was nominally healthy, though immune exposures that went unrecorded were likely present. The donor tested CMV seronegative, placing the donor among the 350 or so seronegative members of the cohort. A peripheral blood sample was provided by each donor, and peripheral blood mononuclear cells were used for TCR beta sequencing. Genomic DNA was extracted from the blood cell samples with the Qiagen DNeasy Blood Extraction Kit. Sequencing was performed on PBMCs. This chain joins TRBV11-1 to TRBJ1-2, with a weak D call of TRBD1 (6 bases match). The receptor was derived from a man younger than 35 in good health and CMV-seronegative. The CDR3 protein sequence reads: CASSFNRDGYTF. The base sequence is TGTGCCAGCAGCTTTAACAGGGATGGCTACACCTTC.